The present T cell receptor (beta chain) was sequenced within a study of PD-1 blockade in mismatch repair-deficient tumors. Unmatched junction bases numbered 5, after V lost 0 bases and J lost 2 bases. The CDR3 is 16 residues long. CDR1 and CDR2 from the germline V gene are WNHNN and SYGVQD (reference sequence). Produced via immunoSEQ multiplex PCR; TCRdb's table is partial and in-frame only. Seen here are some 120,000 clones, around nine tenths observed once, and the top ten hold roughly 10%. The V and J genes are TRBV10-1 and TRBJ2-7, with TRBD1 identical over 9 bases. The sequencing used peripheral blood, collected 72 weeks after starting pembrolizumab. This TCR came from an adult with mismatch repair-deficient cancer. The CDR3 is CASSESGTGRTYEQYF. In DNA, the CDR3 is TGCGCCAGCAGTGAGTCAGGGACAGGGAGGACCTACGAGCAGTACTTC.